A single sample gave rise to the 2 T cell receptor beta chains below, sequenced in a study of response to subunit inactivated influenza vaccine. TCRdb ran MiXCR on the RT-PCR reads and lists one entry per CDR3 protein. The sample yields roughly 570,000 distinct CDR3 sequences, 10% to 15% seen once. This sample comprised PBMCs from blood, obtained roughly 6 weeks after vaccination. These receptors were obtained from a man between 50 and 59 years old who received an inactivated influenza vaccine.

This clonotype came up a few times. The genes are TRBV20-1 and TRBJ2-3; 10 bases line up with TRBD2. The CDR3 spans 16 residues. The germline V gene encodes CDR1 DFQATT and CDR2 SNEGSKA (reference sequence). With 3 bases clipped from V and 0 bases from J, the junction kept 6 bases outside the gene matches. The CDR3: CSASFRLAGSTDTQYF. CDR3 coding DNA: TGCAGTGCTAGCTTCCGACTAGCGGGTAGCACAGATACGCAGTATTTT.

This clonotype showed up many times. This rearrangement joins TRBV5-1 to TRBJ2-5; D uncertain. The CDR3 length is 14 residues. V was clipped by 0 bases and J by 2 bases, with 8 bases between them. Germline V gene lookup returns CDR1 SGHRS and CDR2 YFSETQ. CDR3 bases: TGCGCCAGCAGCTTGGAGGCAGGACAAGAGACCCAGTACTTC. This codes for CASSLEAGQETQYF.